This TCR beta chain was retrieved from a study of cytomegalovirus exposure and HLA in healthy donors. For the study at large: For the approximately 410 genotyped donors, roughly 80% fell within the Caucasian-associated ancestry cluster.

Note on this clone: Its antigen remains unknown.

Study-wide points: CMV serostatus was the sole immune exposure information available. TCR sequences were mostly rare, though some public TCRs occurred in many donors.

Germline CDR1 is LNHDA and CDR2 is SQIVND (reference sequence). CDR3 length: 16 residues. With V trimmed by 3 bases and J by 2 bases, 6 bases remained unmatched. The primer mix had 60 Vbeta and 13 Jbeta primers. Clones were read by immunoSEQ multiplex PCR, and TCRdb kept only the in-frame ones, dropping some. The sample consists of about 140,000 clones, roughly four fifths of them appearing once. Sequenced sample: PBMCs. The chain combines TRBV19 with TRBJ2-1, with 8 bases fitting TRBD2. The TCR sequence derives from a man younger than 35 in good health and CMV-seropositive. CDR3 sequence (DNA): TGTGCCAGTAGTATTTTCAGCGGGAGAACCTACAATGAGCAGTTCTTC. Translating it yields CASSIFSGRTYNEQFF.